This TCR beta chain was observed in a study of shared clonotypes between healthy human individuals. The CDR3 contains 15 residues. Germline V lookup: CDR1 MDHEN, CDR2 SYDVKM. V was trimmed by 6 bases and J by 0 bases, leaving 13 bases between them. Naive CD8 isolation took CD45RO-negative cells positively selected for CCR7 and excluded terminally differentiated effector memory CD45RA+ cells. Notes on this clone: Other DNA sequences in this specimen translate into the identical CDR3.

Clones were read by immunoSEQ multiplex PCR, and TCRdb kept only the in-frame ones, dropping some. The repertoire holds some 800,000 clones, with around 93% as singletons. The gene calls are TRBV28 and TRBJ2-3, with a possible D match to TRBD2 (5 bases). Sequenced material: naive CD8+ T cells sorted from blood. This TCR was sampled from a man aged 25-40 years in good health. The CDR3 loop is CASSLLAASTDTQYF. DNA of the CDR3: TGTGCCAGCAGCCTCCTAGCAGCTAGCACAGATACGCAGTATTTT.